This T cell receptor beta chain was sequenced during a study of T cell repertoires in cytomegalovirus infection. Study-level background: HLA-B-restricted CMV epitopes that are well studied, plus recently identified HLA-C-restricted ones, were used by the study. Matching HLA type and CMV infection were both indicated by public TCR beta signatures.

This clonotype showed up just a few times. Antigen unknown. CDR1 and CDR2 (germline): MDHEN, SYDVKM. Germline trimming cut 5 bases from V and 6 bases from J; bases unmatched to any gene: 19. The CDR3 has 17 residues. From the reads, TCRdb called clonotypes with MiXCR, one entry per CDR3 protein. The table records some 220,000 distinct CDR3 sequences, about 39% of them present only once. This clonotype was sampled from a human donor in good health (CMV status not recorded). Some clones in this sample may be carry-over from other donors' samples. The sequencing here drew on CD8+ T cells from cultured PBMCs, taken from culture after CMV antigen stimulation. The V and J genes are TRBV28 and TRBJ2-7; 7 bases line up with TRBD2. The CDR3 DNA reads TGTGCCAGCAGTCCCCTATCGACCGGGACTAAGTCGGGCGAGCAGTACTTC. This encodes CASSPLSTGTKSGEQYF. Combining the CDR3 with reference TRBV28 and TRBJ2-7 gives the whole variable domain DVKVTQSSRYLVKRTGEKVFLECVQDMDHENMFWYRQDPGLGLRLIYFSYDVKMKEKGDIPEGYSVSREKKERFSLILESASTNQTSMYLCASSPLSTGTKSGEQYFGPGTRLTVT.